The entry that follows covers one TCR beta chain sequence. Its antigen is currently unknown. The sequenced template was cDNA made from the entire isolated RNA. Using immunoSEQ multiplex PCR, the repertoire was profiled, and TCRdb retains in-frame clones only, with some absent. The sample has about 700,000 clones; around an eighth are singletons. Sampling consisted of one heparinised blood draw per donor, averaging about 116 mL. The record originates from a study of beta chain features in type 1 diabetes. About the research overall: The study examined around 98,000,000 sorted cells across all samples.

The study's findings and limits: When VDJ junctions were examined, type 1 diabetes patients showed fewer insertions and more deletions. A definitive answer on HLA type influencing TCRB rearrangement was not reached here. Significant though moderate, a shortening of TCRB CDR3s appeared in all four CD4+ subsets of Type 1 diabetes patients.

Specimen: naive CD4+ T cells from blood. The sequence was obtained from a man younger than 35 with type 1 diabetes.

CDR3 sequence reads: CASRPRQGGQPQHF. The CDR3 region has the DNA TGTGCCAGCAGACCTAGACAGGGTGGTCAGCCCCAGCATTTT. The J gene is TRBJ1-5, the V gene TRBV6-6, with 7 bases identical to TRBD1. V lost 6 bases and J lost 6; bases outside the gene matches: 8. The V gene's germline CDR1 is MNHNY and CDR2 SVGAGI (reference sequence). The CDR3 loop spans 14 amino acids.